One and the same sample provided the 16 T cell receptor beta chains below, sequenced in a study of identical twins. TCRdb analysed the 5' RACE reads with MiXCR anew, one entry per CDR3 protein. Counted here are hundreds of thousands of distinct CDR3 sequences, over 8.5% occurring once; the ten biggest clones make up roughly 7%. The sample also formed part of further work on yellow fever vaccine responses in identical twins.

What was sequenced was CD8+ T cells sorted from blood. These receptors were collected from a woman between 18 and 30 years old in good health.

This clonotype was counted between two and nine times. This chain links TRBV15 with TRBJ2-5; D may be TRBD2 (6 bases). This CDR3 region has 16 residues. V gave up 1 base and J gave up 4 bases, with 16 bases separating them. In germline, CDR1 is LNHNV, CDR2 YYDKDF (reference sequence). CDR3 amino acids: CATSRGSSGERETQYF. The DNA of the CDR3 is TGTGCCACCAGCAGAGGCTCCTCGGGGGAAAGAGAGACCCAGTACTTC.

Many counts were recorded for this clonotype. This chain connects TRBV12-3 or TRBV12-4 to TRBJ2-2; TRBD2 matches at 10 bases. The CDR3 consists of 16 residues. After removal of 6 bases from V and 2 bases from J, the junction contained 6 bases not matched to a gene. CDR3 coding DNA: TGTGCCAGCAGAGCGGCTAGCGGGGGAAACACCGGGGAGCTGTTTTTT. Its translation: CASRAASGGNTGELFF.

J is TRBJ2-7 and V is TRBV7-2; D is undetermined. This CDR3 comprises 14 residues. The germline gives CDR1 SGHTA, CDR2 FQGNSA. Deletions cut 2 bases from V and 3 bases from J, with 11 bases between. DNA for the CDR3: TGTGCCAGCAGCTTAATAGGCGAGAGCTACGAGCAGTACTTC. It translates to CASSLIGESYEQYF.

This clonotype was detected a few times. The CDR3 sequence: CASGKTDYEQYF. CDR3 bases: TGTGCCAGCGGGAAAACAGACTACGAGCAGTACTTC. The rearrangement links TRBV6-2 or TRBV6-3 to TRBJ2-7, with D hard to call. The germline gives CDR1 MNHEY, CDR2 SVGEGT. The CDR3 has 12 residues. Trimming removed 8 bases at V and 3 bases at J, with 11 bases between.

This clonotype was recorded many times. V and J are TRBV20-1 and TRBJ2-3; D is ambiguous. In germline, CDR1 is DFQATT, CDR2 SNEGSKA (reference sequence). V was shortened by 2 bases and J by 11 bases, with 20 bases between the two germline ends. CDR3 length: 14 residues. The CDR3 DNA reads TGCAGTGCTAGATCTGCTCCAACTTCGATAAAGCAGTATTTT. It codes for CSARSAPTSIKQYF.

There are a few counts of this clonotype. The chain employs TRBV11-1 and TRBJ2-1; TRBD2 matches 11 bases. This CDR3 region has 20 residues. Germline V CDR1 and CDR2: SGHAT, FQDESV (reference sequence). V dropped 4 bases and J dropped 8; count of bases not matched to a gene: 22. The CDR3 DNA sequence: TGTGCCAGCAGCTACGACGGACAGCAAACCACTAGCGGGAGAAGAGATGAGCAGTTCTTC. This gives the protein CASSYDGQQTTSGRRDEQFF. The complete variable domain, with remaining parts taken from reference TRBV11-1 and TRBJ2-1, reads EAEVAQSPRYKITEKSQAVAFWCDPISGHATLYWYRQILGQGPELLVQFQDESVVDDSQLPKDRFSAERLKGVDSTLKIQPAELGDSAMYLCASSYDGQQTTSGRRDEQFFGPGTRLTVL.

This clonotype has a count of ten or more. The chain carries TRBV7-9 and TRBJ2-1; TRBD2 aligns across 9 bases. Per the germline V gene, CDR1 is SEHNR and CDR2 is FQNEAQ (reference sequence). V was clipped by 7 bases and J by 0 bases; unmatched bases: 4. CDR3 length equals 15 residues. The CDR3 DNA is TGTGCCAGCACCGTTAGCGGGAGCTCCTACAATGAGCAGTTCTTC. Translating it yields CASTVSGSSYNEQFF. Combining the CDR3 with reference TRBV7-9 and TRBJ2-1 gives the whole variable domain DTGVSQNPRHKITKRGQNVTFRCDPISEHNRLYWYRQTLGQGPEFLTYFQNEAQLEKSRLLSDRFSAERPKGSFSTLEIQRTEQGDSAMYLCASTVSGSSYNEQFFGPGTRLTVL.

This clonotype occurred many times. The chain joins TRBV6-4 to TRBJ2-3; D possibly corresponds to TRBD1 (5 bases). Germline assignment: CDR1 MRHNA and CDR2 SNTAGT. This CDR3 spans 15 amino acids. Trimming left V 6 bases short and J 2 bases short, with 15 bases between. CDR3 sequence (DNA): TGTGCCAGCAGCTCCGGGTCACAGGACACAGATACGCAGTATTTT. Amino acids: CASSSGSQDTDTQYF.

In this sample, this clonotype turned up many times. The V call is TRBV27, the J call TRBJ2-5; D remains ambiguous. Germline V gene lookup returns CDR1 MNHEY and CDR2 SMNVEV (reference sequence). The CDR3 has 13 amino acids. V lost 1 base and J lost 3, with 6 bases in between. The CDR3 bases are TGTGCCAGCAGTTTATTTCGGGAAGAGACCCAGTACTTC. It translates to CASSLFREETQYF.

This clonotype was counted ten times or more. The gene calls are TRBV7-9 and TRBJ2-1; 7 bases align to TRBD1. The CDR3 has 16 residues. CDR1 and CDR2 from the germline V gene are SEHNR and FQNEAQ (reference sequence). Unmatched junction bases numbered 5, after V lost 0 bases and J lost 3 bases. The CDR3 sequence: CASSLAGTALYNEQFF. CDR3 nucleotides: TGTGCCAGCAGCTTAGCTGGGACAGCTCTCTACAATGAGCAGTTCTTC.

The CDR3: CASLRLIGYEQYF. The CDR3 DNA follows: TGTGCCAGCCTTAGACTCATAGGCTACGAGCAGTACTTC. This chain joins TRBV2 and TRBJ2-7, with D unresolved. CDR3 length: 13 residues. The germline V and J ends were trimmed by 8 bases and 3 bases, with 14 bases remaining between them. CDR1 and CDR2 from the germline V gene are SNHLY and FYNNEI.

This clonotype was detected ten times or more. The rearrangement links TRBV5-5 to TRBJ2-7; 13 positions agree with TRBD2. After removal of 0 bases from V and 1 base from J, the junction contained 1 base not matched to a gene. The CDR3 sequence is 16 residues long. Germline-derived CDR1 and CDR2 are SGHKS and YYEKEE (reference sequence). This CDR3 reads CASSLAGLAGSYEQYF. The CDR3 DNA reads TGTGCCAGCAGCTTGGCGGGACTAGCGGGGTCCTACGAGCAGTACTTC.

The rearrangement links TRBV5-6 to TRBJ2-5; 8 bases are shared with TRBD2. Germline CDR1 and CDR2: SGHDT and YYEEEE. J lost 4 bases, V lost 2 bases, and 4 bases had no gene match. CDR3 length: 14 residues. For the CDR3, the DNA is TGTGCCAGCAGCTTCAGCGGGAGAAGAGAGACCCAGTACTTC. Its translation: CASSFSGRRETQYF.

J is TRBJ2-7 and V is TRBV6-5; 10 bases are a match to TRBD2. The V and J ends lost 0 bases and 4 bases, in that order; junction bases with no gene match: 3. The CDR3 runs 15 residues. Germline CDR1 is MNHEY and CDR2 is SVGAGI. As DNA, the CDR3 is TGTGCCAGCAGTTACTCGACAGCGGGAGGGTACGAGCAGTACTTC. Translating gives CASSYSTAGGYEQYF.

This clonotype turned up a few times. The genes are TRBV29-1 and TRBJ2-7; the match to TRBD1 covers 9 bases. This CDR3 contains 14 residues. Losses at the gene ends were 3 bases for V and 1 base for J; bases not matched to a gene: 4. Per germline, CDR1 SQVTM and CDR2 ANQGSEA. CDR3 protein: CSVDSQGASYEQYF. DNA for the CDR3: TGCAGCGTTGACTCACAGGGGGCGTCCTACGAGCAGTACTTC.

This clonotype was seen only a few times. This chain connects TRBV28 to TRBJ1-1; 7 bases agree with TRBD1. This CDR3 is built from 11 residues. Germline values: CDR1 MDHEN, CDR2 SYDVKM. With V trimmed by 7 bases and J by 12 bases, 8 bases remained unmatched. The CDR3 sequence: CASTIQGRPFF. The CDR3, as DNA: TGTGCCAGCACCATACAGGGGAGGCCTTTCTTT. The full variable domain, in which reference TRBV28 and TRBJ1-1 provide the parts outside the CDR3, is DVKVTQSSRYLVKRTGEKVFLECVQDMDHENMFWYRQDPGLGLRLIYFSYDVKMKEKGDIPEGYSVSREKKERFSLILESASTNQTSMYLCASTIQGRPFFGQGTRLTVV.